These 26 T cell receptor beta chains were sequenced from one sample in a study of cytomegalovirus exposure and HLA in healthy donors (dated by TCRdb to 2016 to 2017). Library preparation used the immunoSEQ multiplex PCR assay. A mixture of 60 forward primers for TCR Vbeta segments and 13 reverse primers for TCR Jbeta segments was used in the multiplex PCR. Drawn from immuneACCESS, this table holds only the in-frame rearrangements with V and J called that TCRdb kept. Clones are partly lost; checked studies trace under half to an unresolved V gene and leave the rest unexplained. The sample data list over 150,000 clones, and 75% to 85% of these were observed just once. The top ten constitute 3% to 4.5% of the sample. What was sequenced was PBMCs. The receptors derive from a woman aged 60 to 75 in good health and CMV-seropositive.

This clone was found a few times. The junction departs from the called germline gene at one end, perhaps through a read error. V and J are TRBV29-1 and TRBJ2-4, with a tentative D call TRBD2 (6 bases). The germline V gene encodes CDR1 SQVTM and CDR2 ANQGSEA. The CDR3 sequence is 14 residues long. The CDR3 reads CSVVGRGTKNSQYF. CDR3 DNA sequence: TGCAGCGTTGTCGGGAGAGGGACCAAAAACAGTCAGTACTTC.

The rearrangement joins TRBV5-4 to TRBJ2-2; TRBD2 aligns across 10 bases. CDR3 length: 15 amino acids. Germline V gives CDR1 SGHNT, CDR2 YYREEE (reference sequence). V trimming: 5 bases; J trimming: 5 bases; junction bases outside the gene matches: 6. The CDR3 spells CASSSQRGGTGELFF. In DNA form, the CDR3 reads TGTGCCAGCAGTTCGCAGCGGGGGGGGACCGGGGAGCTGTTTTTT.

Here the CDR3 reads CASSSGSRQPQHF. CDR3 DNA sequence: TGTGCCAGTAGCAGCGGATCGCGACAGCCCCAGCATTTT. V is TRBV19 and J is TRBJ1-5; no reliable D call. V lost 6 bases and J 7 bases, leaving 13 bases between the germline ends. The length of the CDR3 is 13 residues. Germline values: CDR1 LNHDA, CDR2 SQIVND (reference sequence). The full variable domain, in which reference TRBV19 and TRBJ1-5 provide the parts outside the CDR3, is DGGITQSPKYLFRKEGQNVTLSCEQNLNHDAMYWYRQDPGQGLRLIYYSQIVNDFQKGDIAEGYSVSREKKESFPLTVTSAQKNPTAFYLCASSSGSRQPQHFGDGTRLSIL.

The chain couples TRBV18 to TRBJ2-5; D call uncertain. V lost 4 bases to trimming and J lost 2 bases, with 8 bases between them. CDR1 KGHSH and CDR2 LQKENI come from the germline V gene. The CDR3 loop spans 13 amino acids. CDR3 coding DNA: TGTGCCAGCTCACAAGCCCTTCAAGAGACCCAGTACTTC. Translated, it gives CASSQALQETQYF.

Only a few counts were recorded for this clone. The chain recombines TRBV21-1 with TRBJ1-4; TRBD1, the table's D call, was not compared with the DNA. TRBV21-1 is a pseudogene segment. CDR3 size: 14 residues. The CDR3: CASSKRRDNEKLFF. Written as DNA, the CDR3 is TGTGCCAGCAGCAAACGCAGGGATAATGAAAAACTGTTTTTT.

The J gene is TRBJ2-3, the V gene TRBV28; 7 bases match TRBD2. The CDR3 has 13 amino acids. V gave up 10 bases and J gave up 4 bases; unmatched junction bases: 8. Germline loops: CDR1 MDHEN, CDR2 SYDVKM. The CDR3 sequence is CAIHAGVADTQYF. In DNA form, the CDR3 reads TGTGCCATCCACGCGGGGGTTGCAGATACGCAGTATTTT. The entire variable domain, with the rest obtained from reference TRBV28 and TRBJ2-3, is as follows: DVKVTQSSRYLVKRTGEKVFLECVQDMDHENMFWYRQDPGLGLRLIYFSYDVKMKEKGDIPEGYSVSREKKERFSLILESASTNQTSMYLCAIHAGVADTQYFGPGTRLTVL.

The genes are TRBV6-5 and TRBJ1-1; 8 bases align to TRBD1. V lost 6 bases to trimming and J lost 2 bases; unmatched junction nucleotides: 5. CDR1 and CDR2 from the germline V gene are MNHEY and SVGAGI. The CDR3 covers 14 residues. The DNA of the CDR3 is TGTGCCAGCAGACGGACAGGGACAAACACTGAAGCTTTCTTT. Its protein product is CASRRTGTNTEAFF.

This clone was recorded a few times. The chain joins TRBV7-6 to TRBJ1-3; a possible D gene is TRBD1 (5 bases). The CDR3 has 15 amino acids. Trimming removed 6 bases from V and 0 bases from J, with 12 bases in between. Germline V CDR1 and CDR2: SGHVS, FNYEAQ. CDR3 sequence reads: CASSNTGYSGNTIYF. CDR3 sequence (DNA): TGTGCCAGCAGTAACACAGGCTACTCTGGAAACACCATATATTTT.

The V and J genes are TRBV2 and TRBJ2-7, with D possibly matching TRBD1 (5 bases). The V and J ends lost 7 bases and 10 bases respectively, with 17 bases between them. In germline, CDR1 is SNHLY, CDR2 FYNNEI. The CDR3 is made up of 12 amino acids. The CDR3 bases are TGTGCCAGCAAGGTCGACAGCTACGGACAGTACTTC. This encodes CASKVDSYGQYF.

This clone has only one observation. The rearrangement links TRBV5-1 to TRBJ2-7; 8 bases agree with TRBD1. The germline V gene has CDR1 SGHRS and CDR2 YFSETQ. J gave up 5 bases and V 2 bases, and 6 bases lay outside the gene matches. This CDR3 region has 14 residues. The CDR3 nucleotides read TGCGCCAGCAGCTTAGGACAGGGCTCTGACGAGCAGTACTTC. Its translation is CASSLGQGSDEQYF.

The chain carries TRBV19 and TRBJ1-4; 10 nucleotides line up with TRBD1. CDR1 and CDR2 from the germline V gene are LNHDA and SQIVND (reference sequence). The CDR3 length is 15 residues. The V gene end was trimmed by 7 bases and the J gene end by 7 bases; junction bases not matched to a gene: 9. DNA of the CDR3: TGTGCCAGTATCGACGGCGGGACAGGGGTTGAAAAACTGTTTTTT. Translated: CASIDGGTGVEKLFF.

V is TRBV7-9 and J is TRBJ2-7, with D possibly matching TRBD1 (8 bases). Per germline, CDR1 SEHNR and CDR2 FQNEAQ (reference sequence). V lost 5 bases and J 7 bases, leaving 21 bases between the germline ends. The CDR3 extends over 15 amino acids. The CDR3 spells CASSLRRTGRDEQYF. In nucleotides, the CDR3 is TGTGCCAGCAGCCTTAGGAGGACAGGGAGGGATGAGCAGTACTTC.

This clone has just one count. The V and J genes are TRBV7-2 and TRBJ1-2; 11 bases fit TRBD1. CDR1 and CDR2 (germline): SGHTA, FQGNSA. V trimming: 5 bases; J trimming: 8 bases; junction bases outside the gene matches: 10. This CDR3 spans 15 amino acids. CDR3 sequence reads: CASSLDRGRTDGYTF. In DNA form, the CDR3 reads TGTGCCAGCAGCCTGGACAGGGGGCGGACTGACGGCTACACCTTC.

The chain couples TRBV6-6 to TRBJ2-3; perhaps TRBD1 as D (6 bases). The CDR3 length is 15 residues. V dropped 10 bases and J dropped 2 bases, with 19 bases sitting between them. CDR1 is MNHNY, CDR2 SVGAGI, per germline (reference sequence). CDR3 region: CATSEPGQITDTQYF. Here the CDR3 DNA reads TGTGCCACCTCTGAGCCTGGACAGATCACAGATACGCAGTATTTT.

V usage is TRBV28 and J usage is TRBJ2-1, with D maybe TRBD2 (5 bases). There are 16 residues in the CDR3. Trimming removed 8 bases at V and 0 bases at J, with 17 bases between. Germline values: CDR1 MDHEN, CDR2 SYDVKM. The CDR3 DNA reads as TGTGCCAGCTGGGAGAAGGGCCTAAGCTCCTACAATGAGCAGTTCTTC. Residues: CASWEKGLSSYNEQFF. Supplemented by reference TRBV28 and TRBJ2-1, the full variable domain reads DVKVTQSSRYLVKRTGEKVFLECVQDMDHENMFWYRQDPGLGLRLIYFSYDVKMKEKGDIPEGYSVSREKKERFSLILESASTNQTSMYLCASWEKGLSSYNEQFFGPGTRLTVL.

The chain is built from TRBV5-5 and TRBJ2-5; 9 bases match TRBD1. The CDR3 has 15 amino acids. With V trimmed by 4 bases and J by 3 bases, 7 bases remained unmatched. Germline V lookup: CDR1 SGHKS, CDR2 YYEKEE (reference sequence). This chain's CDR3 is CASSRPGTGKETQYF. CDR3 in DNA: TGTGCCAGCAGCCGCCCCGGGACAGGGAAAGAGACCCAGTACTTC.

The chain has TRBV5-8 and TRBJ1-1, with D unclear. The CDR3 has 15 amino acids. Germline CDR1 reads SGHTS; CDR2 reads YDEGEE. The V and J ends lost 4 bases and 1 base respectively, with 14 bases between them. CDR3 DNA sequence: TGTGCCAGCAGCCCCCGGACCCGGGGGAACACTGAAGCTTTCTTT. This sequence encodes CASSPRTRGNTEAFF.

Only one count was recorded for this clone. The chain is built from TRBV7-2 and TRBJ2-3, with 8 bases aligning to TRBD2. After removal of 2 bases from V and 2 bases from J, the junction contained 9 bases not matched to a gene. Germline CDR1 SGHTA, CDR2 FQGNSA. The CDR3 runs 17 residues. The CDR3 is CASSLSASGYSTDTQYF. The CDR3 DNA sequence: TGTGCCAGCAGCTTATCGGCTAGCGGGTATTCCACAGATACGCAGTATTTT.

The chain employs TRBV7-8 and TRBJ2-5; 8 bases agree with TRBD2. The CDR3 sequence is 17 residues long. V was pared by 6 bases and J by 5 bases, with 17 bases of the junction left unmatched. Germline CDR1 and CDR2: SGHVS and FQNEAQ. CDR3 nucleotides: TGTGCCAGCAGGACAGAGGGGGGCGGGGGGCCGGGGGAGACCCAGTACTTC. This codes for CASRTEGGGGPGETQYF.

The chain links TRBV2 to TRBJ2-1, with D possibly matching TRBD1 (6 bases). The germline gives CDR1 SNHLY, CDR2 FYNNEI. Trimming took off 4 bases at V and 13 bases at J, with 17 bases between the two ends. The CDR3 has 13 amino acids. The CDR3 spells CASSVVTGTSQFF. The CDR3 DNA reads TGTGCCAGCAGTGTGGTGACAGGAACAAGTCAGTTCTTC.

This clone was seen only a few times. CDR3 nucleotides: TGTGCCAGCAGCCGAAGGACTAGCGGGTCGAACACCGGGGAGCTGTTTTTT. The encoded protein is CASSRRTSGSNTGELFF. The chain combines TRBV7-2 with TRBJ2-2; 11 positions agree with TRBD2. V lost 5 bases, J lost 0 bases, and 5 bases stayed unmatched. Germline V CDR1 and CDR2: SGHTA, FQGNSA. The CDR3 contains 17 residues.

This rearrangement joins TRBV18 to TRBJ2-3; weak D call: TRBD1 (6 bases). Germline loops: CDR1 KGHSH, CDR2 LQKENI. The CDR3 is 13 residues long. Trimming cost V 4 bases and J 4 bases, with 9 bases left between them. The CDR3 nucleotides are TGTGCCAGCTCACTTACAGGGCCAGATACGCAGTATTTT. It encodes CASSLTGPDTQYF.

DNA for the CDR3: TGTGCCAGCAGCCCGTCAGGGTGGACCGGGGAGCTGTTTTTT. This sequence encodes CASSPSGWTGELFF. The rearrangement joins TRBV7-6 to TRBJ2-2, with D maybe TRBD1 (5 bases). The germline V and J ends were trimmed by 5 bases and 5 bases, with 12 bases remaining between them. The CDR3 covers 14 residues. Germline V gene sequence: CDR1 SGHVS, CDR2 FNYEAQ. The full variable domain, completed using reference TRBV7-6 and TRBJ2-2, is GAGVSQSPRYKVTKRGQDVALRCDPISGHVSLYWYRQALGQGPEFLTYFNYEAQQDKSGLPNDRFSAERPEGSISTLTIQRTEQRDSAMYRCASSPSGWTGELFFGEGSRLTVL.

This clone was observed a few times. The V gene is TRBV4-2, the J gene TRBJ2-7; TRBD1 matches at 11 bases. The V segment lost 3 bases and the J segment 7 bases; nucleotides outside the gene matches: 8. The CDR3 sequence is 15 residues long. Germline V gene lookup returns CDR1 LGHNA and CDR2 YNFKEQ. The CDR3 sequence: CASSHAGTGGGEQYF. CDR3 nucleotide sequence: TGTGCCAGCAGCCATGCCGGGACAGGGGGTGGAGAGCAGTACTTC.

This clone appeared once. The chain uses TRBV9 and TRBJ2-6; 9 positions match TRBD1. Trimming took 3 bases from V and 0 from J; bases not matched to a gene: 7. The CDR3 totals 18 residues. The germline V gene has CDR1 SGDLS and CDR2 YYNGEE. For the CDR3, the DNA is TGTGCCAGCAGCGGAAGACAGGGGGAGAGCTCTGGGGCCAACGTCCTGACTTTC. It yields the protein CASSGRQGESSGANVLTF.

This chain connects TRBV30 to TRBJ1-1, with D perhaps TRBD1 (6 bases). V lost 4 bases to trimming and J lost 10 bases, with 13 bases between them. Germline V gene sequence: CDR1 GTSNPN, CDR2 SVGIG (reference sequence). The length of the CDR3 is 11 residues. CDR3 nucleotide sequence: TGTGCCTGGACCAAGACAGGAACAGCTTTCTTT. Its translation is CAWTKTGTAFF.